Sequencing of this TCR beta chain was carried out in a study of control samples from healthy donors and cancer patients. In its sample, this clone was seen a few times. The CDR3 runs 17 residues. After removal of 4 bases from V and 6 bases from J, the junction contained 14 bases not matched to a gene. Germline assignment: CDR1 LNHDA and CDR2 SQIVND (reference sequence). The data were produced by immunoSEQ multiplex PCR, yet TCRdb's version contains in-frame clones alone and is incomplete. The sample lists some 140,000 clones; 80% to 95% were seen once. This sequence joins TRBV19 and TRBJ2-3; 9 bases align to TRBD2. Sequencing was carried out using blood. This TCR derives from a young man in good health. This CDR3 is CASSTTPGGRGVDTQYF. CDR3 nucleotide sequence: TGTGCCAGTAGTACCACCCCGGGCGGGAGGGGCGTTGATACGCAGTATTTT.